The rows below give T cell receptor beta chains drawn from one sample of a study of T cells after yellow fever vaccination. In TCRdb, the 5' RACE reads were re-called with MiXCR into one record per CDR3 protein. The sample yields around 360,000 distinct CDR3 sequences, around a tenth seen once. The sample in question was PBMCs, obtained on the day of the first yellow fever vaccination. Every receptor here comes from a young man who received the YFV17D yellow fever vaccine. The CDR3 runs from the conserved cysteine through the conserved F or W. D genes are given only for firm matches. For some rows the clone size is stated as once, few or many, or as a class when expanded; others skip it.

>TRBV7-2|TRBJ2-5|NA|NA
CASSLAFHGETQYF
TGTGCCAGCAGCTTAGCATTCCATGGGGAGACCCAGTACTTC
>TRBV5-1|TRBJ2-3|few|NA
CASRVRGGTDTQYF
TGCGCCAGCCGAGTGAGGGGGGGCACAGATACGCAGTATTTT
>TRBV12-3/TRBV12-4|TRBJ1-5|NA|NA
CASRGDDQPQHF
TGTGCCAGCAGAGGGGACGATCAGCCCCAGCATTTT
>TRBV5-1|TRBJ2-3|many|NA
CASRRVWAHPPDTQYF
TGCGCCAGCAGGAGGGTCTGGGCTCACCCGCCAGATACGCAGTATTTT
>TRBV20-1|TRBJ2-5|NA|NA
CSARKRQETQYF
TGCAGTGCTAGAAAGCGCCAAGAGACCCAGTACTTC
>TRBV20-1|TRBJ1-2|few|NA
CSARAGVISYGYTF
TGCAGTGCTAGAGCCGGAGTGATATCATATGGCTACACCTTC
>TRBV10-2|TRBJ2-1|NA|NA
CASSDYTINEQFF
TGCGCCAGCAGTGACTACACCATAAATGAGCAGTTCTTC
>TRBV5-1|TRBJ2-1|few|NA
CASTRGTAGTYNEQFF
TGCGCCAGCACCCGAGGGACGGCGGGGACCTACAATGAGCAGTTCTTC
>TRBV27|TRBJ2-3|NA|TRBD1
CASSSYRPTGKDTQYF
TGTGCCAGCAGTTCCTACCGCCCGACAGGGAAAGATACGCAGTATTTT
>TRBV7-2|TRBJ1-6|few|NA
CASSLALGGWSPLHF
TGTGCCAGCAGCTTAGCTTTGGGGGGCTGGTCACCCCTCCACTTT
>TRBV7-2|TRBJ2-5|many|NA
CASSLGSPGRETQYF
TGTGCCAGCAGCTTAGGGTCCCCCGGCAGGGAGACCCAGTACTTC
>TRBV6-6|TRBJ2-6|NA|NA
CATNRGGANVLTF
TGTGCCACCAACCGAGGGGGGGCCAACGTCCTGACTTTC
>TRBV20-1|TRBJ2-1|few|NA
CSASNQISYNEQFF
TGCAGTGCTAGTAATCAAATCTCCTACAATGAGCAGTTCTTC
>TRBV20-1|TRBJ2-3|NA|TRBD1
CSATDRGSRDTQYF
TGCAGTGCTACCGACAGGGGATCGAGAGATACGCAGTATTTT
>TRBV7-3|TRBJ1-6|NA|NA
CASSQGESSPLHF
TGTGCCAGCAGTCAGGGAGAGTCGTCACCCCTCCACTTT
>TRBV6-1|TRBJ2-1|many|TRBD2
CASSAPGGNNEQFF
TGTGCCAGCAGTGCCCCCGGGGGGAACAATGAGCAGTTCTTC
>TRBV4-1|TRBJ1-2|NA|NA
CASRATEEGHYGYTF
TGCGCCAGCAGAGCTACAGAGGAAGGTCACTATGGCTACACCTTC
>TRBV5-5|TRBJ1-2|NA|NA
CASSLGPTRNYGYTF
TGTGCCAGCAGCTTGGGTCCAACGAGAAACTATGGCTACACCTTC
>TRBV10-2|TRBJ2-6|NA|NA
CATYSGANVLTF
TGCGCCACGTACTCTGGGGCCAACGTCCTGACTTTC
>TRBV4-3|TRBJ2-3|few|NA
CASSQSSSGADTQYF
TGCGCCAGCAGCCAGTCTTCCTCTGGGGCAGATACGCAGTATTTT
>TRBV4-1|TRBJ1-1|few|NA
CASSSSGTLNTEAFF
TGCGCCAGCAGCTCGAGCGGGACATTGAACACTGAAGCTTTCTTT
>TRBV4-1|TRBJ2-7|NA|TRBD1
CASSQVGQTFYEQYF
TGCGCCAGCAGCCAAGTGGGACAGACATTTTACGAGCAGTACTTC
>TRBV18|TRBJ1-1|NA|NA
CASSPSLGLSMNTEAFF
TGTGCCAGCTCACCTTCTCTGGGACTGAGCATGAACACTGAAGCTTTCTTT
>TRBV2|TRBJ2-5|NA|TRBD2
CASSAASGGEETQYF
TGTGCCAGCAGTGCGGCTAGCGGGGGGGAAGAGACCCAGTACTTC
>TRBV5-5|TRBJ1-4|few|NA
CASSSYSEEKLFF
TGTGCCAGCAGCTCATACTCAGAGGAAAAACTGTTTTTT
>TRBV7-9|TRBJ1-6|NA|NA
CASSLGGNNSPLHF
TGTGCCAGCAGCTTGGGAGGCAATAATTCACCCCTCCACTTT
>TRBV4-1|TRBJ1-6|NA|TRBD1
CASKRQGGSPLHF
TGCGCCAGCAAAAGACAGGGTGGTTCACCCCTCCACTTT
>TRBV21-1|TRBJ1-4|NA|NA
CASSKVSGTNEKLFF
TGTGCCAGCAGCAAAGTTTCAGGGACTAATGAAAAACTGTTTTTT
>TRBV7-2|TRBJ1-2|NA|TRBD1
CASSFRTGQDNGYTF
TGTGCCAGCAGCTTCCGGACAGGGCAGGATAATGGCTACACCTTC
>TRBV11-2|TRBJ2-5|few|NA
CASSLSGWGQETQYF
TGTGCCAGCAGCTTAAGTGGTTGGGGCCAAGAGACCCAGTACTTC
>TRBV24-1|TRBJ2-1|NA|TRBD2
CATSIAGGDNEQFF
TGTGCCACCAGTATCGCGGGGGGGGACAATGAGCAGTTCTTC